A single sample is the source of the 2 T cell receptor beta chains below, sequenced in a study of neurological immune-mediated disorders. Indicated time point: longitudinal time-point 2. MiXCR, applied by TCRdb to the 5' RACE reads, yields one record per CDR3 protein. Of some 60,000 distinct CDR3 sequences listed, roughly 9.7% were seen once; the top ten hold approximately 12%. The sample consisted of PBMCs. The source is a young man in good health.

This clonotype was seen ten or more times. The chain uses TRBV20-1 and TRBJ2-1; D is perhaps TRBD1 (5 bases). Per germline, CDR1 DFQATT and CDR2 SNEGSKA (reference sequence). The V and J ends lost 6 bases and 4 bases respectively, with 16 bases between them. The CDR3 is made up of 14 amino acids. The DNA for the CDR3 is TGCAGTGCCGCTGAGGACACCACATACAATGAGCAGTTCTTC. Amino acid sequence: CSAAEDTTYNEQFF.

This clonotype was picked up many times. This sequence joins TRBV7-2 and TRBJ1-2; 8 bases align to TRBD1. The CDR3 runs 13 residues. The V gene end was trimmed by 6 bases and the J gene end by 4 bases; junction bases not matched to a gene: 4. Germline values: CDR1 SGHTA, CDR2 FQGNSA. The CDR3 DNA sequence: TGTGCCAGCAGTTGGGACAGGCTCTATGGCTACACCTTC. It yields the protein CASSWDRLYGYTF.